Listed below are T cell receptor beta chains from one sample, sequenced in a study of blood T cell repertoires in COVID-19. Produced via immunoSEQ multiplex PCR; TCRdb's table is partial and in-frame only. Of tens of thousands of clones listed, almost 80% were seen once; the top ten hold around 17%. Sequencing was done on a sample of peripheral blood. The receptors were gathered from a human donor in a cohort sampled during active COVID-19. Both conserved end residues are part of each CDR3. Fields, in order: V gene, CDR3 length, J gene, clone size, D gene, CDR3 protein, CDR3 DNA. A D gene is named only where the DNA matches it firmly. Expanded clones are given a class, and other clones once, few, many or no size at all.

V: TRBV28
length: 17
J: TRBJ2-1
size: .
D: TRBD1
CDR3: CASSSGTRGLPYNEQFF
DNA: TGTGCCAGCAGTTCGGGGACCAGGGGGCTTCCCTACAATGAGCAGTTCTTC

V: TRBV6-5
length: 15
J: TRBJ2-1
size: many
D: TRBD2
CDR3: CASSSQTSGNAEQFF
DNA: TGTGCCAGCAGTTCCCAAACTAGCGGGAACGCGGAGCAGTTCTTC

V: TRBV5-5
length: 15
J: TRBJ2-1
size: .
D: TRBD2
CDR3: CASRRGTSGSDEQFF
DNA: TGTGCCAGCAGGCGGGGGACTAGCGGGAGTGATGAGCAGTTCTTC

V: TRBV20-1
length: 14
J: TRBJ2-5
size: .
D: .
CDR3: CSASSGSGPETQYF
DNA: TGCAGTGCTAGTAGCGGTAGCGGCCCAGAGACCCAGTACTTC

V: TRBV4-1
length: 13
J: TRBJ2-1
size: .
D: .
CDR3: CASSRSSYNEQFF
DNA: TGCGCCAGCAGCCGGAGCTCCTACAATGAGCAGTTCTTC

V: TRBV28
length: 15
J: TRBJ2-7
size: .
D: .
CDR3: CASLKGQGLSYEQYF
DNA: TGTGCCAGCTTAAAGGGCCAGGGCCTCTCCTACGAGCAGTACTTC

V: TRBV9
length: 14
J: TRBJ2-3
size: .
D: .
CDR3: CASTGGSRTDTQYF
DNA: TGTGCCAGCACAGGTGGAAGCCGCACAGATACGCAGTATTTT

V: TRBV5-1
length: 17
J: TRBJ1-6
size: .
D: .
CDR3: CASSLDPSDRNNSPLHF
DNA: TGCGCCAGCAGCTTGGATCCTAGTGACAGGAATAATTCACCCCTCCACTTT

V: TRBV5-1
length: 14
J: TRBJ1-2
size: few
D: .
CDR3: CASSIQGSNYGYTF
DNA: TGCGCCAGCAGCATACAGGGCTCTAACTATGGCTACACCTTC

V: TRBV11-2
length: 13
J: TRBJ2-6
size: .
D: .
CDR3: CASSFRGANVLTF
DNA: TGTGCCAGCAGCTTTCGGGGGGCCAACGTCCTGACTTTC

V: TRBV7-9
length: 13
J: TRBJ1-5
size: .
D: .
CDR3: CASSRGATQPQHF
DNA: TGTGCCAGCAGCCGGGGGGCTACTCAGCCCCAGCATTTT

V: TRBV7-9
length: 16
J: TRBJ2-1
size: .
D: .
CDR3: CASSLTTGRMLNEQFF
DNA: TGTGCCAGCAGCCTGACGACAGGGAGGATGTTAAATGAGCAGTTCTTC

V: TRBV10-1
length: 15
J: TRBJ2-7
size: once
D: TRBD2
CDR3: CASSPSGTSSYEQYF
DNA: TGCGCCAGCTCTCCTAGCGGGACGAGCTCCTACGAGCAGTACTTC

V: TRBV5-8
length: 15
J: TRBJ1-4
size: .
D: .
CDR3: CASSLRTASNEKLFF
DNA: TGTGCCAGCAGCTTACGGACAGCCAGTAATGAAAAACTGTTTTTT

V: TRBV6-1
length: 17
J: TRBJ2-6
size: .
D: .
CDR3: CASSDGGWGAGANVLTF
DNA: TGTGCCAGCAGTGATGGAGGTTGGGGGGCTGGGGCCAACGTCCTGACTTTC

V: TRBV19
length: 14
J: TRBJ1-6
size: few
D: .
CDR3: CASQQGWANSPLHF
DNA: TGTGCCAGCCAACAGGGTTGGGCGAATTCACCCCTCCACTTT

V: TRBV7-2
length: 15
J: TRBJ1-2
size: .
D: TRBD1
CDR3: CASSPGTGPNYGYTF
DNA: TGTGCCAGCAGCCCCGGGACAGGCCCCAACTATGGCTACACCTTC

V: TRBV28
length: 14
J: TRBJ1-5
size: .
D: .
CDR3: CASSPGTLNQPQHF
DNA: TGTGCCAGCAGCCCCGGGACACTGAATCAGCCCCAGCATTTT

V: TRBV7-3
length: 14
J: TRBJ2-7
size: .
D: .
CDR3: CASSLTAGAYEQYF
DNA: TGTGCCAGCAGCTTAACGGCAGGGGCCTACGAGCAGTACTTC

V: TRBV24-1
length: 16
J: TRBJ2-5
size: .
D: TRBD2
CDR3: CATSDGAGARGETQYF
DNA: TGTGCCACCAGTGATGGAGCGGGGGCGAGGGGGGAGACCCAGTACTTC

V: TRBV6-5
length: 13
J: TRBJ2-7
size: .
D: .
CDR3: CASSYQTGYEQYF
DNA: TGTGCCAGCAGTTACCAGACAGGCTACGAGCAGTACTTC

V: TRBV18
length: 18
J: TRBJ2-3
size: few
D: TRBD2
CDR3: CASSPKASLAGVTDTQYF
DNA: TGTGCCAGCTCACCAAAAGCGAGTCTAGCGGGAGTCACAGATACGCAGTATTTT

V: TRBV20-1
length: 10
J: TRBJ1-2
size: .
D: .
CDR3: CSAYCPGLTF
DNA: TGCAGTGCCTACTGTCCAGGGCTCACCTTC

V: TRBV2
length: 14
J: TRBJ2-5
size: .
D: .
CDR3: CASSERLIQETQYF
DNA: TGTGCCAGCAGTGAAAGACTTATCCAAGAGACCCAGTACTTC

V: TRBV9
length: 16
J: TRBJ2-1
size: .
D: TRBD2
CDR3: CASSVRAGGPRNEQFF
DNA: TGTGCCAGCAGCGTAAGAGCGGGAGGGCCGCGGAATGAGCAGTTCTTC

V: TRBV10-3
length: 17
J: TRBJ2-7
size: .
D: TRBD2
CDR3: CASNRGPTASGSYEQYF
DNA: TGTGCCAGCAACCGGGGCCCCACGGCTAGCGGATCCTACGAGCAGTACTTC

V: TRBV28
length: 16
J: TRBJ2-3
size: .
D: TRBD2
CDR3: CASRKRLAKTTDTQYF
DNA: TGTGCCAGCAGAAAACGACTAGCCAAGACCACAGATACGCAGTATTTT

V: TRBV11-2
length: 16
J: TRBJ2-1
size: .
D: TRBD2
CDR3: CASSLRSGGSYNEQFF
DNA: TGTGCCAGCAGCTTACGGAGCGGGGGCTCCTACAATGAGCAGTTCTTC

V: TRBV7-6
length: 13
J: TRBJ2-1
size: once
D: .
CDR3: CASSLEQGVEQFF
DNA: TGTGCCAGCAGCTTGGAACAGGGTGTTGAGCAGTTCTTC

V: TRBV7-6
length: 15
J: TRBJ1-1
size: once
D: TRBD1
CDR3: CASGDRGSRNTEAFF
DNA: TGTGCCAGCGGCGACAGGGGGTCACGAAACACTGAAGCTTTCTTT

V: TRBV28
length: 16
J: TRBJ1-1
size: .
D: .
CDR3: CASSLGGTVVITEAFF
DNA: TGTGCCAGCAGTTTAGGCGGGACGGTAGTTATCACTGAAGCTTTCTTT

V: TRBV18
length: 14
J: TRBJ2-1
size: .
D: TRBD2
CDR3: CASSPGPGRDEQFF
DNA: TGTGCCAGCTCACCGGGACCGGGGAGGGATGAGCAGTTCTTC

V: TRBV3-1/TRBV3-2
length: 16
J: TRBJ2-7
size: few
D: TRBD1
CDR3: CASSQGGQAREDEQYF
DNA: TGTGCCAGCAGCCAAGGCGGACAGGCTCGAGAGGACGAGCAGTACTTC

V: TRBV2
length: 13
J: TRBJ1-5
size: few
D: .
CDR3: CASSEEEVQPQHF
DNA: TGTGCCAGCAGTGAGGAAGAGGTCCAGCCCCAGCATTTT

V: TRBV2
length: 19
J: TRBJ2-7
size: .
D: TRBD2
CDR3: CASTRGTSGRPGYRYEQYF
DNA: TGTGCCAGCACCAGAGGGACTAGCGGGAGGCCGGGTTACCGCTACGAGCAGTACTTC

V: TRBV28
length: 14
J: TRBJ2-7
size: many
D: .
CDR3: CASSPRGLTYEQYF
DNA: TGTGCCAGCAGCCCCAGGGGATTAACCTACGAGCAGTACTTC

V: TRBV7-3
length: 13
J: TRBJ1-2
size: .
D: .
CDR3: CASSLSGAYGYTF
DNA: TGTGCCAGCAGCTTATCTGGGGCCTATGGCTACACCTTC

V: TRBV6-5
length: 15
J: TRBJ2-6
size: .
D: TRBD2
CDR3: CASSTGGAGANVLTF
DNA: TGTGCCAGCAGTACTGGGGGGGCTGGGGCCAACGTCCTGACTTTC

V: TRBV12-3/TRBV12-4
length: 12
J: TRBJ2-1
size: .
D: .
CDR3: CASSRVANEQFF
DNA: TGTGCCAGCAGCAGGGTAGCAAATGAGCAGTTCTTC

V: TRBV9
length: 16
J: TRBJ1-1
size: .
D: .
CDR3: CASSGRDNRDGTEAFF
DNA: TGTGCCAGCAGCGGCCGGGACAATAGGGACGGCACTGAAGCTTTCTTT

V: TRBV6-1
length: 16
J: TRBJ2-7
size: .
D: TRBD1
CDR3: CASSEHAQGAGYEQYF
DNA: TGTGCCAGCAGTGAACACGCCCAGGGGGCAGGTTACGAGCAGTACTTC

V: TRBV4-2
length: 15
J: TRBJ2-1
size: .
D: TRBD2
CDR3: CASSQGGGSGNEQFF
DNA: TGTGCCAGCAGCCAAGGAGGCGGGAGCGGCAATGAGCAGTTCTTC

V: TRBV7-2
length: 15
J: TRBJ1-5
size: .
D: TRBD1
CDR3: CASSASGGINQPQHF
DNA: TGTGCCAGCAGCGCCTCAGGGGGTATCAATCAGCCCCAGCATTTT

V: TRBV5-1
length: 14
J: TRBJ2-3
size: .
D: .
CDR3: CASSAARGTDTQYF
DNA: TGCGCCAGCAGCGCGGCGCGGGGCACAGATACGCAGTATTTT